This TCR beta chain was found in a study of blood T cells in healthy people across ages. Findings of the study overall: Older age coincided with a roughly linear decline in TCR beta diversity per million T cells. Donor CMV status was unknown, possibly confounding expanded clonotype changes.

Primers used in a second PCR of roughly 6 to 12 cycles were a sample-barcoded 5' primer and a J-beta primer mix. TCRdb called the 5' RACE reads again in MiXCR, with one record for every CDR3 protein. The sample has approximately 880,000 distinct CDR3 sequences; around 48% are singletons. V lost 0 bases and J 2 bases, leaving 8 bases between the germline ends. Germline CDR1 and CDR2: MNHNS and SASEGT. The CDR3 has 15 residues. This clonotype was detected only a few times. Its antigen is as yet unknown. The chain has TRBV6-1 and TRBJ1-5; D uncertain. The sequence was collected from a man aged 25 to 45 in good health. The sample taken for sequencing was blood. The CDR3 nucleotides are TGTGCCAGCAGTGAAGCGACTGGGGGCAATCAGCCCCAGCATTTT. Translation: CASSEATGGNQPQHF.